This T cell receptor (beta chain) emerged from a study of T cells in localized non-small cell lung cancer. Study-wide findings and caveats: It was uninvolved adjacent lung that showed the highest T cell clonality, exceeding tumor.

A word on this clone: Antigen unknown.

V was shortened by 1 base and J by 7 bases, with 11 bases between the two germline ends. Germline V CDR1 and CDR2: SGHNT, YYREEE (reference sequence). The CDR3 loop spans 13 amino acids. Only in-frame clones appear in the TCRdb table, and some are missing; sequencing was by immunoSEQ multiplex PCR. The sample holds roughly 48,000 clones; around three quarters are singletons and the top ten take roughly a sixth. The sequence was obtained from a man aged 35 to 69 with stage I squamous cell lung carcinoma. The rearrangement uses TRBV5-4 and TRBJ2-5; D may be TRBD2 (6 bases). The source was peripheral blood, collected before any cancer treatment. The CDR3 nucleotides are TGTGCCAGCAGCTTGCCTAGCGTTGGGACCCAGTACTTC. Amino acids: CASSLPSVGTQYF.